The next 16 T cell receptor beta chains were all read from a single sample in a study of T cell repertoires in cytomegalovirus infection. MiXCR was run by TCRdb on the reads, yielding one entry per CDR3 protein. Of around 230,000 distinct CDR3 sequences in the sample, about 5.9% are singletons; the top ten hold 5.5% to 8%. Material: PBMCs. Every receptor here comes from a human donor in good health (CMV status not recorded). Some clones in this sample may be carry-over from other donors' samples.

Turning to this clonotype: Just one base apart from a much larger clone, this may be a read error. The V and J genes are TRBV20-1 and TRBJ1-1; D gene uncertain. The germline CDR1 and CDR2 sequences are DFQATT and SNEGSKA (reference sequence). The CDR3 runs to 14 residues. V lost 3 bases, J lost 1 base, and 12 bases lay in between. In DNA form, the CDR3 reads TGCAGTGCTAGTGATCACAGAAAGAACACTGAAGCTTTCTTT. Protein product: CSASDHRKNTEAFF.

This clonotype was seen more than once but under ten times. The rearrangement uses TRBV29-1 and TRBJ1-3; no definite D call. Germline CDR1 and CDR2: SQVTM and ANQGSEA. V shed 7 bases and J shed 4 bases, with 11 bases lying between them. CDR3 length: 12 amino acids. DNA of the CDR3: TGCAGCGGTTCCCTGGGGGGAAACACCATATATTTT. It encodes CSGSLGGNTIYF.

This clonotype was seen repeatedly, ten times or more. The chain links TRBV6-5 to TRBJ1-2, with 11 bases fitting TRBD1. Germline V gene lookup returns CDR1 MNHEY and CDR2 SVGAGI. This CDR3 has 17 residues. J lost 2 bases, V lost 1 base, and 6 bases had no gene match. The CDR3 nucleotides are TGTGCCAGCAGTTACTTCAGCGGGACAGGGGGAAACTATGGCTACACCTTC. The encoded protein is CASSYFSGTGGNYGYTF.

This clonotype was counted many times. The CDR3: CASSLSTGSSGNTIYF. As DNA, the CDR3 is TGTGCCAGCAGCTTATCAACCGGCTCCTCTGGAAACACCATATATTTT. The gene calls are TRBV7-6 and TRBJ1-3; D is unresolved. Germline CDR1 reads SGHVS; CDR2 reads FNYEAQ. Trimming left V 2 bases short and J 0 bases short, with 11 bases between. This CDR3 contains 16 residues.

This clonotype was picked up many times. The chain is built from TRBV29-1 and TRBJ2-3; 10 nucleotides match TRBD2. The CDR3 has 14 residues. Germline CDR1 reads SQVTM; CDR2 reads ANQGSEA. V lost 6 bases to trimming and J lost 2 bases; unmatched junction nucleotides: 5. The CDR3 nucleotides read TGCAGCGTAGTAGCGGGGGGTTTCACAGATACGCAGTATTTT. Its translation is CSVVAGGFTDTQYF.

This clonotype appeared many times. The chain recombines TRBV28 with TRBJ2-2; 7 bases are shared with TRBD1. Germline trimming cut 2 bases from V and 6 bases from J; bases unmatched to any gene: 15. Germline V CDR1 and CDR2: MDHEN, SYDVKM. The length of the CDR3 is 18 residues. The CDR3 DNA reads TGTGCCAGCAGTTTACGCACCAGGGGGTCGGGGAAAGCCGGGGAGCTGTTTTTT. Translating it yields CASSLRTRGSGKAGELFF.

This clonotype has ten or more counts. V is TRBV29-1 and J is TRBJ2-6; tentative D call: TRBD1 (5 bases). CDR3 length: 15 residues. Germline CDR1 is SQVTM and CDR2 is ANQGSEA. The V end lost 2 bases, the J end lost 4 bases, and 12 bases lay between the germline ends. The CDR3 protein is CSVETGQIGANVLTF. DNA of the CDR3: TGCAGCGTTGAAACCGGACAAATCGGGGCCAACGTCCTGACTTTC.

This clonotype appeared many times. The chain links TRBV7-2 to TRBJ2-7, with D perhaps matching TRBD1 (5 bases). V lost 5 bases and J 5 bases, leaving 13 bases between the germline ends. Germline CDR1 is SGHTA and CDR2 is FQGNSA. This CDR3 has 13 residues. The CDR3 loop reads CASSLGAGDEQYF. CDR3 coding DNA: TGTGCCAGCAGCCTAGGGGCAGGTGACGAGCAGTACTTC.

This clonotype has a count of ten or more. This chain uses TRBV29-1 with TRBJ1-1, with D possibly TRBD1 on 5 matching bases. Germline-derived CDR1 and CDR2 are SQVTM and ANQGSEA. Trimming pared 6 bases from V and 5 bases from J, leaving 13 bases between. The CDR3 covers 12 residues. CDR3 residues: CSVLHGATEAFF. The CDR3 nucleotides are TGCAGCGTGCTACACGGGGCAACTGAAGCTTTCTTT.

In its sample, this clonotype was seen many times. V is TRBV5-6 and J is TRBJ2-5, with D possibly called TRBD1 or TRBD2 (5 bases each). The CDR3 is 13 amino acids. Germline V CDR1 and CDR2: SGHDT, YYEEEE. Trimming removed 4 bases from V and 4 bases from J, with 11 bases in between. The CDR3 DNA is TGTGCCAGCAGCCGGGACCGGTCAGAGACCCAGTACTTC. The encoded protein is CASSRDRSETQYF.

The rearrangement joins TRBV30 to TRBJ2-3; TRBD1 might be the D (5 bases). Trimming shortened V by 2 bases and J by 6 bases, and 24 bases separated the two germline ends. Looked up from germline, CDR1 is GTSNPN and CDR2 is SVGIG (reference sequence). This CDR3 comprises 17 residues. The CDR3 DNA sequence: TGTGCCTGGAGTCTCGGCTCCGGAACAGGCGCAGGGGATACGCAGTATTTT. This gives the protein CAWSLGSGTGAGDTQYF. Based on the CDR3 plus reference TRBV30 and TRBJ2-3, the full variable domain is SQTIHQWPATLVQPVGSPLSLECTVEGTSNPNLYWYRQAAGRGLQLLFYSVGIGQISSEVPQNLSASRPQDRQFILSSKKLLLSDSGFYLCAWSLGSGTGAGDTQYFGPGTRLTVL.

The rearrangement joins TRBV20-1 to TRBJ2-7; no reliable D call. CDR3 size: 15 residues. The V and J ends lost 4 bases and 2 bases respectively, with 18 bases between them. Germline values: CDR1 DFQATT, CDR2 SNEGSKA (reference sequence). Here the CDR3 reads CSATPGPLAPYEQYF. The DNA of the CDR3 is TGCAGTGCTACCCCCGGACCGTTAGCCCCCTACGAGCAGTACTTC.

V usage is TRBV7-2 and J usage is TRBJ2-5; possibly TRBD2 for D (6 bases). The CDR3 consists of 16 residues. Trimming removed 1 base from V and 5 bases from J, with 17 bases in between. Germline V CDR1 and CDR2: SGHTA, FQGNSA. The CDR3 loop reads CASSLVSGWAGETQYF. The CDR3 DNA is TGTGCCAGCAGCTTAGTCAGCGGGTGGGCCGGGGAGACCCAGTACTTC.

This clonotype appeared many times. The V gene is TRBV5-6, the J gene TRBJ1-5; D gene unclear. The CDR3 runs 13 residues. Trimming took off 2 bases at V and 2 bases at J, with 5 bases between the two ends. CDR1 and CDR2 from the germline V gene are SGHDT and YYEEEE. CDR3 residues: CASSFTGNQPQHF. The CDR3 DNA is TGTGCCAGCAGCTTCACCGGCAATCAGCCCCAGCATTTT.

This clonotype occurred many times. The chain carries TRBV5-1 and TRBJ2-7, with D possibly TRBD2 on 6 matching bases. There are 11 residues in the CDR3. The V end lost 3 bases, the J end lost 10 bases, and 11 bases lay between the germline ends. The germline gives CDR1 SGHRS, CDR2 YFSETQ. CDR3 sequence (DNA): TGCGCCAGCAGCTCGGGACTTCACCAGTACTTC. Amino acid sequence: CASSSGLHQYF.

This clonotype was observed many times. The genes are TRBV5-1 and TRBJ1-3; 8 nucleotides match TRBD1. V lost 2 bases and J lost 3; bases outside the gene matches: 10. The V gene's germline CDR1 is SGHRS and CDR2 YFSETQ. This CDR3 comprises 17 residues. CDR3 DNA: TGCGCCAGCAGCTTACCCGAAGGACAGGGCGATGGAAACACCATATATTTT. Protein: CASSLPEGQGDGNTIYF.